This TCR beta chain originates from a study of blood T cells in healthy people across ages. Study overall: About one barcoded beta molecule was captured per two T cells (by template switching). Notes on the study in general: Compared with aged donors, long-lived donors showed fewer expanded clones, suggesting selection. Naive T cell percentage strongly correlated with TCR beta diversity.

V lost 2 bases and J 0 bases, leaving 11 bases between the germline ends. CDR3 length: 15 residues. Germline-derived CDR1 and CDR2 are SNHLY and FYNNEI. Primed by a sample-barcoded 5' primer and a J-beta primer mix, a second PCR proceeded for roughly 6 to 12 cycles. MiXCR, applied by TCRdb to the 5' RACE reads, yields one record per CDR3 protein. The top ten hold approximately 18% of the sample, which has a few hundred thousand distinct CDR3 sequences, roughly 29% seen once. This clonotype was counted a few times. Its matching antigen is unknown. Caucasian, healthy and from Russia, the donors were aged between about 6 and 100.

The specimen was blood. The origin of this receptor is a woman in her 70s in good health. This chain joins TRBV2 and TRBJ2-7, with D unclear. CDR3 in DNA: TGTGCCAGCAGTGAAATGAGTTATGCCTCCTACGAGCAGTACTTC. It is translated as CASSEMSYASYEQYF.